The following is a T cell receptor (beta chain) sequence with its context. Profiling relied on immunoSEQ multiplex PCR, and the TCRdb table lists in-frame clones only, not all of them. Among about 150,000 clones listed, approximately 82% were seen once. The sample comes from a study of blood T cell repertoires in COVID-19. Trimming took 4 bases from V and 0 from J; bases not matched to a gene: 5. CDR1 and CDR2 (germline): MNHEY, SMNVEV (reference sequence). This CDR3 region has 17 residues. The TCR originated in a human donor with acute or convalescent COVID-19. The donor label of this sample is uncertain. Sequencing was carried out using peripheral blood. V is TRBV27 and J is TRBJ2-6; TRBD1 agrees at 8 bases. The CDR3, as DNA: TGTGCCAGCAGTTCCGGACAGGGACTCTCTGGGGCCAACGTCCTGACTTTC. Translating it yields CASSSGQGLSGANVLTF.